This TCR beta chain originates from a study of cytomegalovirus exposure and HLA in healthy donors. Study observations and caveats: With further analysis later on, most CMV-associated TCR beta chains appeared HLA-restricted.

PCR employed 60 Vbeta and 13 Jbeta primers. Study processing details: There were about 80 million unique TCR beta chains by a later count, and around 10 million of them were shared. The protocol was immunoSEQ multiplex PCR, while the TCRdb copy is restricted to in-frame clones and leaves out a portion. That table gives V, J and clone size, and the DNA gave D and trimming. The data hold under 200,000 clones, with roughly 79% observed a single time. As to this clone: What it recognizes is unknown.

This CDR3 is 14 amino acids long. Germline-derived CDR1 and CDR2 are SEHNR and FQNEAQ (reference sequence). The V and J ends lost 5 bases and 6 bases, in that order; junction bases with no gene match: 9. The TCR originated in a woman aged 25 to 39 in good health and CMV-seropositive. This chain connects TRBV7-9 to TRBJ2-7; 8 nucleotides align to TRBD2. The sequencing input was PBMCs. The CDR3 is CASSKRSGGGEQYF. The CDR3 nucleotides read TGTGCCAGCAGCAAAAGAAGCGGGGGAGGCGAGCAGTACTTC.